This record concerns one T cell receptor (beta chain) sequence. The target antigen is unknown. These data are taken from a study of monozygotic twins with inflammatory bowel disease. General study points: By inverse Simpson index, TCRbeta diversity was lower in IBD patients than in healthy co-twins.

The authors ran two nested PCRs of around 15 and 10 cycles on TCRalpha and TCRbeta cDNA. TCRdb reprocessed the 5' RACE reads and keeps a single row for each CDR3 protein, giving no DNA. This repertoire includes about 160,000 distinct CDR3 sequences. Investigators pulled total RNA out of whole blood and did not sort T cells. Germline V gene sequence: CDR1 LGHDT, CDR2 YNNKEL (reference sequence). CDR3 length equals 15 residues. The rearrangement links TRBV3-1 to TRBJ2-1; TCRdb lists TRBD2, though no DNA is available to test this call. The source is a human donor with ulcerative colitis or Crohn's disease, or a healthy co-twin of an affected twin (not recorded which). The specimen was blood. The CDR3 loop is CASSKLAGGPNEQFF.